This T cell receptor beta chain was documented in a study of shared clonotypes between healthy human individuals. Germline V gives CDR1 MNHEY, CDR2 SMNVEV (reference sequence). This CDR3 is built from 13 residues. Trimming took off 5 bases at V and 15 bases at J, with 20 bases between the two ends. Assay used: immunoSEQ multiplex PCR; TCRdb lists only in-frame clones, some missing. This sample carries about 640,000 clones, around 72% of them seen once, and the ten largest clones take 1.8%. Sequenced: memory CD4+ T cells sorted from blood. Subset defined: CD45RA-negative fraction. The TCR sequence derives from a woman aged 25 to 39 in good health. The V and J genes are TRBV27 and TRBJ2-1; perhaps TRBD1 as D (5 bases). The CDR3 reads CASSPHGHRQLFF. The CDR3 nucleotides are TGTGCCAGCAGTCCCCACGGACACCGGCAGTTGTTCTTC.